Presented here are 10 T cell receptor beta chains from one specimen sequenced in a study of cytomegalovirus exposure and HLA in healthy donors. Generated by immunoSEQ multiplex PCR, the TCRdb table keeps only in-frame clones and is missing some. This sample has around 150,000 clones, with roughly nine tenths found just once. Sequencing was done on a sample of PBMCs. The receptors come from a woman aged 25-40 years in good health and CMV-seronegative.

This sequence joins TRBV10-3 and TRBJ2-1; 10 nucleotides match TRBD2. The V gene end was trimmed by 4 bases and the J gene end by 7 bases; junction bases not matched to a gene: 7. Germline V lookup: CDR1 ENHRY, CDR2 SYGVKD. CDR3 length: 15 amino acids. The DNA of the CDR3 is TGTGCCATCAGTGCCCTAGCGGGAGATAGGAATGAGCAGTTCTTC. Translated, it gives CAISALAGDRNEQFF.

The chain recombines TRBV7-9 with TRBJ2-5, with D perhaps matching TRBD2 (7 bases). CDR1 is SEHNR, CDR2 FQNEAQ, per germline (reference sequence). The CDR3 is 14 amino acids. Trimming cost V 3 bases and J 4 bases, with 12 bases left between them. For the CDR3, the DNA is TGTGCCAGCAGCTTGGGGGGGCAGGGAGAGACCCAGTACTTC. Its protein is CASSLGGQGETQYF.

The V and J genes are TRBV11-3 and TRBJ1-1; D unclear. The CDR3 is made up of 14 amino acids. V was trimmed by 5 bases and J by 4 bases, leaving 14 bases between them. CDR1 SGHNT and CDR2 YENEEA come from the germline V gene. CDR3 in amino acids: CASSPGEEGTEAFF. CDR3 in DNA: TGTGCCAGCAGCCCCGGGGAGGAGGGCACTGAAGCTTTCTTT.

The V call is TRBV6-5, the J call TRBJ2-3; 9 bases line up with TRBD1. The length of the CDR3 is 12 residues. The V and J ends lost 6 bases and 9 bases, in that order; junction bases with no gene match: 4. Germline V lookup: CDR1 MNHEY, CDR2 SVGAGI. The CDR3 loop is CASSGTGRTQYF. The CDR3 DNA is TGTGCCAGCAGCGGGACAGGGCGGACGCAGTATTTT.

The CDR3 region has the DNA TGCGCCAGCAGCGCAAACGTCGGAGGGAGGGACATTCAGTACTTC. This gives the protein CASSANVGGRDIQYF. The chain uses TRBV5-1 and TRBJ2-4; 7 bases match TRBD2. The CDR3 runs 15 residues. V shed 4 bases and J 8 bases; nucleotides not matched to a gene: 12. Germline V lookup: CDR1 SGHRS, CDR2 YFSETQ.

The chain is built from TRBV6-1 and TRBJ1-3, with D possibly TRBD1 on 5 matching bases. From germline, CDR1 is MNHNS and CDR2 SASEGT. CDR3 length: 15 amino acids. The V end was cut by 3 bases, the J end by 7 bases, with 16 bases between. CDR3 region: CASSDQGGEWNTIYF. The CDR3 region has the DNA TGTGCCAGCAGTGACCAGGGTGGAGAATGGAACACCATATATTTT.

V is TRBV6-1 and J is TRBJ1-2; D possibly corresponds to TRBD1 (5 bases). Germline V CDR1 and CDR2: MNHNS, SASEGT. CDR3 length: 11 amino acids. Trimming pared 4 bases from V and 7 bases from J, leaving 7 bases between. Written as DNA, the CDR3 is TGTGCCAGCAGTGCGGGGGTTGGCTACACCTTC. Amino acids: CASSAGVGYTF.

This clone was detected only once. The chain joins TRBV2 to TRBJ2-1; no clear D gene. The ends were cut back, 3 bases at V and 6 bases at J, with 9 bases in the middle. The length of the CDR3 is 13 residues. Germline CDR1 and CDR2: SNHLY and FYNNEI. CDR3 residues: CASSDLGSNEQFF. The CDR3 nucleotides are TGTGCCAGCAGTGACCTCGGTTCCAATGAGCAGTTCTTC.

The V and J genes are TRBV19 and TRBJ1-3; D remains ambiguous. V was pared by 0 bases and J by 4 bases, with 10 bases between. The CDR3 extends over 15 amino acids. Germline CDR1 is LNHDA and CDR2 is SQIVND (reference sequence). The CDR3 DNA reads TGTGCCAGTAGTATAGAGGGCAGAGCGGGAAACACCATATATTTT. Translation: CASSIEGRAGNTIYF.

The chain recombines TRBV13 with TRBJ2-5; 9 bases are a match to TRBD2. After removal of 5 bases from V and 9 bases from J, the junction contained 16 bases not matched to a gene. The CDR3 consists of 16 residues. The germline V gene has CDR1 PRHDT and CDR2 FYEKMQ (reference sequence). The CDR3 sequence is CASSAAGREGIGAQYF. The DNA of the CDR3 is TGTGCCAGCAGCGCCGCCGGGCGGGAGGGGATCGGGGCCCAGTACTTC.